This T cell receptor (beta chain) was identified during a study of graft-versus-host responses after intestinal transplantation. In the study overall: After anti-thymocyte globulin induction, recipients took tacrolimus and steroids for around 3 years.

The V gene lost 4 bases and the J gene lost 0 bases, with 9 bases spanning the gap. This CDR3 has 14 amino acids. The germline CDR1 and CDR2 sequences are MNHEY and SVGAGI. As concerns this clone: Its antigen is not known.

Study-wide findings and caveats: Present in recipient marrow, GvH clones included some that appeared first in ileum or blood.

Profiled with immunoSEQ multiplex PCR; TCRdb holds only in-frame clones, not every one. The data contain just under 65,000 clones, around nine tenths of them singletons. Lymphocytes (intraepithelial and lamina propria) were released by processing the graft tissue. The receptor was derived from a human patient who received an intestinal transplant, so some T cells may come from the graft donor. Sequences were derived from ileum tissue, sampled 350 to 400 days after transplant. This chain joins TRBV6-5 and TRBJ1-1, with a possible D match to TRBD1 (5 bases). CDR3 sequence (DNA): TGTGCCAGCAGTTTGGGGGAAGTGAACACTGAAGCTTTCTTT. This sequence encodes CASSLGEVNTEAFF.